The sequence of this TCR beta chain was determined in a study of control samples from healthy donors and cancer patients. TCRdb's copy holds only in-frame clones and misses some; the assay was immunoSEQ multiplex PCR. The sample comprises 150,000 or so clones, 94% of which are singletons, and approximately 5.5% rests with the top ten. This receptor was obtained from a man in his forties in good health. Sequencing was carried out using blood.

CDR3 region: CASSKSSAVRGGNTIYF. The CDR3 bases are TGTGCCAGCAGCAAATCATCCGCAGTCCGGGGAGGAAACACCATATATTTT. V usage is TRBV21-1 and J usage is TRBJ1-3. TRBV21-1 is designated a pseudogene. This CDR3 spans 17 amino acids.